This is a list of T cell receptor beta chains from one sample in a study of T cells in Graves' hyperthyroidism and ophthalmopathy. TCRdb reprocessed the multiplex PCR reads via MiXCR and lists one record per CDR3 protein. The sample includes some 550,000 distinct CDR3 sequences, approximately 15% of them seen just once. The sample was blood. These receptors were taken from a woman aged 40 to 50 with Graves' ophthalmopathy. CDR3s include the opening cysteine and the closing phenylalanine or tryptophan. Each record gives: V gene, J gene, clone size, D gene, CDR3 protein, CDR3 DNA. The D gene is left open where the match is weak. The size of a clone is reported for some rows only, either as once, few or many, or as a class for expanded clones.

TRBV7-9	TRBJ2-5	NA	TRBD1	CASSLAWDRGNQYQETQYF	TGTGCCAGCAGCTTGGCCTGGGACAGGGGGAATCAGTACCAAGAGACCCAGTACTTC
TRBV3-1	TRBJ2-7	many	NA	CASSQEDLTEQYF	TGTGCCAGCAGCCAAGAGGACTTGACCGAGCAGTACTTC
TRBV4-1	TRBJ1-2	NA	TRBD1	CASSRGQDSNYGYTF	TGCGCCAGCAGCCGTGGACAGGACTCTAACTATGGCTACACCTTC
TRBV2	TRBJ2-7	many	TRBD2	CASRGTSGRSEQYF	TGTGCCAGCAGGGGGACTAGCGGGAGATCCGAGCAGTACTTC
TRBV15	TRBJ2-1	many	TRBD1	CATSRGAPGQGVNEQFF	TGTGCCACCAGCAGGGGGGCACCGGGACAGGGGGTGAATGAGCAGTTCTTC
TRBV4-2	TRBJ2-4	NA	TRBD2	CASSQGLAGVDTKNIQYF	TGTGCCAGCAGCCAAGGACTAGCGGGAGTTGATACCAAAAACATTCAGTACTTC
TRBV5-1	TRBJ1-2	few	NA	CASSQSQGSGHGYTF	TGCGCCAGCAGCCAATCCCAGGGTAGCGGGCATGGCTACACCTTC
TRBV20-1	TRBJ2-7	once	TRBD2	CSARVLEIAGVGEQYF	TGCAGTGCTAGGGTCCTTGAGATAGCGGGAGTAGGCGAGCAGTACTTC
TRBV18	TRBJ1-1	NA	TRBD1	CASSLGTGDIEAFF	TGTGCCAGCTCACTTGGGACAGGGGACATTGAAGCTTTCTTT
TRBV6-2/TRBV6-3	TRBJ1-4	NA	NA	CASRSTTNEKLFF	TGTGCCAGCAGGTCCACAACTAATGAAAAACTGTTTTTT
TRBV5-1	TRBJ1-2	NA	TRBD1	CASSSTGVIGNYGYTF	TGCGCCAGCAGTTCGACAGGGGTGATCGGTAACTATGGCTACACCTTC
TRBV6-1	TRBJ2-3	many	TRBD2	CASSNRKLAGASTDTQYF	TGTGCCAGCAGTAACCGAAAGCTAGCGGGGGCTAGCACAGATACGCAGTATTTT
TRBV18	TRBJ2-1	many	NA	CASSLRDTSYNEQFF	TGTGCCAGCTCACTACGGGACACTTCCTACAATGAGCAGTTCTTC
TRBV12-3/TRBV12-4	TRBJ1-3	many	NA	CASHRAGTGNTIYF	TGTGCCAGTCACAGGGCTGGGACTGGAAACACCATATATTTT
TRBV30	TRBJ2-5	many	NA	CAWSVGGETQYF	TGTGCCTGGAGTGTGGGGGGCGAGACCCAGTACTTC
TRBV2	TRBJ2-5	few	NA	CASSVSWVETQYF	TGTGCCAGCAGTGTGAGTTGGGTGGAGACCCAGTACTTC
TRBV20-1	TRBJ1-5	many	NA	CSASTRDTERGPQHF	TGCAGTGCTAGTACACGGGACACAGAAAGGGGGCCCCAGCATTTT
TRBV4-2	TRBJ1-3	NA	TRBD1	CASSQAGQGNTIYF	TGTGCCAGCAGCCAGGCGGGACAGGGAAACACCATATATTTT
TRBV28	TRBJ1-2	many	TRBD1	CASIRQGQSGYTF	TGTGCCAGCATTCGACAGGGACAGTCTGGCTACACCTTC
TRBV6-2/TRBV6-3	TRBJ2-1	NA	TRBD2	CASSPRTSGVGEQFF	TGTGCCAGCAGTCCGAGGACTAGCGGGGTCGGTGAGCAGTTCTTC
TRBV7-9	TRBJ2-1	few	NA	CASSLRFGRGRDNEQFF	TGTGCCAGCAGCTTAAGGTTTGGGCGGGGAAGGGACAATGAGCAGTTCTTC
TRBV6-1	TRBJ2-7	few	NA	CASRPIDRYEQYF	TGTGCCAGCAGACCGATCGACAGATACGAGCAGTACTTC
TRBV20-1	TRBJ2-1	many	NA	CSARAGATYNEQFF	TGCAGTGCTAGGGCGGGGGCCACCTACAATGAGCAGTTCTTC
TRBV6-1	TRBJ1-5	NA	NA	CASSPRRNQPQHF	TGTGCCAGCAGTCCCCGCCGCAATCAGCCCCAGCATTTT
TRBV30	TRBJ1-6	NA	NA	CAWNRQARSSETLHF	TGTGCCTGGAATCGGCAGGCGAGGAGTTCTGAGACCCTCCACTTT
TRBV5-6	TRBJ2-1	NA	NA	CASSLVRGKLYEQFF	TGTGCCAGCAGCTTGGTACGAGGGAAGCTCTACGAGCAGTTCTTC
TRBV10-2	TRBJ1-2	NA	TRBD1	CASSEISGGGGKYGYTF	TGCGCCAGCAGTGAAATTTCAGGGGGCGGAGGGAAGTATGGCTACACCTTC
TRBV7-9	TRBJ2-4	NA	TRBD2	CASSPPGPSGQFIQYF	TGTGCCAGCAGCCCGCCCGGGCCTAGCGGGCAATTCATTCAGTACTTC
TRBV30	TRBJ1-4	NA	NA	CAWSPRREKLFF	TGTGCCTGGAGCCCACGGCGGGAAAAACTGTTTTTT
TRBV20-1	TRBJ2-1	NA	TRBD2	CSAWLSGGPGEQFF	TGCAGCGCTTGGTTGTCGGGAGGGCCGGGAGAGCAGTTCTTC
TRBV7-2	TRBJ1-1	many	NA	CASSLVVLNTEAFF	TGTGCCAGCAGCTTAGTAGTCCTTAACACTGAAGCTTTCTTT
TRBV28	TRBJ1-1	NA	NA	CASSLPDTNTEAFF	TGTGCCAGCAGTCTCCCGGACACGAACACTGAAGCTTTCTTT
TRBV19	TRBJ2-5	few	NA	CASSIRGLGTQYF	TGTGCCAGTAGTATCCGTGGTTTGGGGACCCAGTACTTC
TRBV28	TRBJ2-1	many	TRBD2	CASSFSALAGDYNEQFF	TGTGCCAGCAGTTTTTCTGCGCTAGCGGGGGACTACAATGAGCAGTTCTTC
TRBV20-1	TRBJ2-2	NA	NA	CSARSRESAGELFF	TGCAGTGCTAGATCTAGGGAATCCGCCGGGGAGCTGTTTTTT